This T cell receptor beta chain was observed in a study of T cell repertoires in cytomegalovirus infection. In the study overall: TCR beta signatures that were public indicated CMV infection and matching HLA type. Study results and caveats: Dominating the ex vivo response were TCR beta clonotypes that were CMV-specific and HLA-C-restricted. Accumulated public TCR beta family frequency recognized individuals carrying CMV together with the relevant HLA.

TCRdb passed the reads through MiXCR, listing each CDR3 protein once. The sample has about 320,000 distinct CDR3 sequences; over 7.5% are singletons. V lost 6 bases and J lost 2, with 17 bases in between. Germline V gene sequence: CDR1 MDHEN, CDR2 SYDVKM. The CDR3 totals 15 residues. A remark on this clonotype: Its antigen remains unidentified.

The material sequenced was PBMCs. The source is a human donor in good health (CMV status not recorded). Some clones in this sample may be carry-over from other donors' samples. The V and J genes are TRBV28 and TRBJ2-7, with a possible D match to TRBD1 (8 bases). The CDR3 here is CASSSGGGGTYEQYF. The CDR3 DNA is TGTGCCAGCAGCTCAGGGGGCGGGGGAACCTACGAGCAGTACTTC.